This TCR beta chain was observed in a study of tumor-infiltrating lymphocytes in localized non-small cell lung cancer. The wider study: Several tumor histologies, both smoking statuses, and some post-neoadjuvant chemotherapy samples were included. Study conclusions and caveats: Different pieces of the same tissue were used for each assay. Tumor T-cell fraction from TCR sequencing was not associated with recurrence-free survival (p = 0.61). TCR sequencing covered a subset of patients with enough tissue.

As for this clone: Its matching antigen is unknown.

The V gene's germline CDR1 is SGHTA and CDR2 FQGNSA. CDR3 size: 17 residues. The V end was cut by 4 bases, the J end by 7 bases, with 20 bases between. Profiling relied on immunoSEQ multiplex PCR, and the TCRdb table lists in-frame clones only, not all of them. The sample lists 7,000 or so clones, less than 75% occurring once. The material sequenced was lung tumor tissue. The J gene is TRBJ1-6, the V gene TRBV7-2, with a possible D match to TRBD1 (6 bases). This TCR came from a human donor with non-small cell lung cancer. CDR3 region: CASSSRDKAFGNSPLHF. DNA of the CDR3: TGTGCCAGCAGCTCCCGGGACAAGGCTTTCGGGAATTCACCCCTCCACTTT.